This entry lists 3 T cell receptor beta chains sequenced from one sample in a study of identical twins. MiXCR was run by TCRdb on the 5' RACE reads, yielding one entry per CDR3 protein. Among some 460,000 distinct CDR3 sequences, 14% were seen once, and the ten largest hold 0.52%. The same sample was also studied in work on yellow fever vaccine responses in identical twins.

Sequenced sample: CD4+ T cells sorted from blood. Every receptor here comes from a woman between 18 and 30 years old in good health.

Only a few counts were recorded for this clonotype. This chain links TRBV20-1 with TRBJ2-3; D is possibly TRBD2 (5 bases). V was clipped by 5 bases and J by 2 bases, with 14 bases between them. In germline, CDR1 is DFQATT, CDR2 SNEGSKA (reference sequence). This CDR3 comprises 14 residues. The CDR3 spells CSAPLSGPTDTQYF. The CDR3 DNA is TGCAGTGCTCCCCTAAGCGGACCCACAGATACGCAGTATTTT.

The V gene is TRBV28, the J gene TRBJ2-7; no definite D call. V lost 3 bases to trimming and J lost 6 bases, with 15 bases between them. Germline V gene data show CDR1 as MDHEN and CDR2 as SYDVKM. This CDR3 contains 14 residues. CDR3 in DNA: TGTGCCAGCAGTTTGGCAGGACGTAATGGCGAGCAGTACTTC. This sequence encodes CASSLAGRNGEQYF.

This clonotype was detected only a few times. V and J are TRBV25-1 and TRBJ2-7; no clear D. The V end was cut by 2 bases, the J end by 5 bases, with 10 bases between. The CDR3 is 13 residues long. Germline CDR1 and CDR2: MGHDK and SYGVNS. CDR3 loop: CASSESQANEQYF. The CDR3 DNA reads as TGTGCCAGCAGTGAAAGTCAAGCGAACGAGCAGTACTTC.